This TCR beta chain was sequenced in a study of T-cell reconstitution after alpha-beta-depleted transplantation in children. This clonotype came up many times. Preparation of the TCRbeta library was carried out with unique molecular identifiers. TCRdb recomputed calls from the PCR reads with MiXCR, one row per CDR3 protein. This table holds 350,000 to 400,000 distinct CDR3 sequences, over 20% found once. Germline CDR1 is SQVTM and CDR2 is ANQGSEA. Between the trimmed V and J ends, which lost 3 bases and 4 bases, there was a span of 13 bases. The CDR3 has 14 amino acids. Material: PBMCs from the stem cell graft donor, obtained from the stem cell graft. This clonotype was sampled from a human donor who donated a stem cell graft to a child with acute myeloid leukemia. This rearrangement joins TRBV29-1 to TRBJ2-1, with a possible D match to TRBD1 (6 bases). CDR3 in amino acids: CSVDFRGEYNEQFF. The CDR3 coding sequence is TGCAGCGTTGATTTCAGGGGCGAGTACAATGAGCAGTTCTTC.